The clone carrying this T cell receptor (beta chain) was counted at least ten times. Its antigen is as yet unknown. Data came from immunoSEQ multiplex PCR; TCRdb stores just in-frame clones and leaves some out. Listed for the sample are 30,000 to 40,000 clones, none seen a single time. The sample comes from a study of T cells after posttransplantation cyclophosphamide. Study results and limitations: Skin or GI-infiltrating T cells shared few TRB sequences with blood.

CDR3 length equals 15 residues. From germline, CDR1 is SGHTA and CDR2 FQGNSA. Trimming removed 6 bases at V and 0 bases at J, with 13 bases between. This receptor was obtained from a man in his fifties in good health, CMV-negative, and a related stem cell transplant donor. This chain uses TRBV7-2 with TRBJ2-3; no reliable D call. Sequenced input: PBMCs. CDR3: CASRLQESSTDTQYF. The CDR3 DNA reads as TGTGCCAGCAGACTTCAGGAATCTAGCACAGATACGCAGTATTTT.